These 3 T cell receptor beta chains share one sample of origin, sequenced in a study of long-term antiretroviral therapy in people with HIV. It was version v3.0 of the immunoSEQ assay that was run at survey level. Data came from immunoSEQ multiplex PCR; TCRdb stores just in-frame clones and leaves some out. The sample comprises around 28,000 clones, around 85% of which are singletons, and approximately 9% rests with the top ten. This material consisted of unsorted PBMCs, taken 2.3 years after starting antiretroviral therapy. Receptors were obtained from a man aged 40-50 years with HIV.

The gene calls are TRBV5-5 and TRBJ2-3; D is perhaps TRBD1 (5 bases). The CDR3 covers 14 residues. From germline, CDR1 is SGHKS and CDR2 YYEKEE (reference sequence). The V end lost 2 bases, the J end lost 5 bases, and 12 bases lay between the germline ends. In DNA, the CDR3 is TGTGCCAGCAGCTTCTTTCAGGGAAGAGATACGCAGTATTTT. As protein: CASSFFQGRDTQYF.

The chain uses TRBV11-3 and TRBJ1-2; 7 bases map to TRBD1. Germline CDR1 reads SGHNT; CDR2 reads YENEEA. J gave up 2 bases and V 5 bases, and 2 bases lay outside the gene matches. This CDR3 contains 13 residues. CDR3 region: CASSVQGNYGYTF. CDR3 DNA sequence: TGTGCCAGCAGCGTACAGGGGAACTATGGCTACACCTTC.

The chain's CDR3 is CASARPGGAEETQYF. For the CDR3, the DNA is TGTGCCAGCGCAAGACCGGGGGGGGCTGAGGAGACCCAGTACTTC. The chain joins TRBV11-3 to TRBJ2-5; 8 bases are shared with TRBD2. The CDR3 extends over 15 amino acids. Trimming removed 8 bases from V and 5 bases from J; junction bases left unmatched: 13. In germline, CDR1 is SGHNT, CDR2 YENEEA.